This T cell receptor beta chain is drawn from a study of blood T cell repertoires in COVID-19. Profiling relied on immunoSEQ multiplex PCR, and the TCRdb table lists in-frame clones only, not all of them. The sample yields a few hundred thousand clones, around 82% seen once. V lost 5 bases, J lost 7 bases, and 5 bases stayed unmatched. The CDR3 is 14 residues long. The germline CDR1 and CDR2 sequences are LNHDA and SQIVND (reference sequence). The rearrangement uses TRBV19 and TRBJ2-1; 10 nucleotides agree with TRBD2. The sample comprised peripheral blood. The receptor's source is a woman aged 18-29 years with acute or convalescent COVID-19. DNA of the CDR3: TGTGCCAGTAGTCTACTAGCGGGAAATAATGAGCAGTTCTTC. It specifies CASSLLAGNNEQFF.